At least ten counts were recorded for the clone carrying this TCR beta chain. The antigen remains undetermined. Authors' data handling: What underpinned the distant-metastasis classifier for papillary thyroid cancer was the set of CDR3 differences across clinicopathological groups. TCRdb reanalyzed the PCR reads via MiXCR. The V and J calls follow TCRdb's processing rather than the paper's. The sample gives 25,000 to 30,000 clones, about 3.7% of which show up once; 3% to 3.5% is in the top ten. Thyroid surgery took place with no prior treatment in any patient. The source of the sample is a study of metastatic and nonmetastatic thyroid tumors. Overall study context: Peripheral blood and tumor or nodule samples from malignant and benign thyroid patients were compared. Study-wide results and limits: When malignant thyroid tumors were compared with benign nodules, TCR beta diversity was reportedly significantly higher in the malignant tumors. This held in both blood and tumor samples.

Trimming pared 3 bases from V and 1 base from J, leaving 16 bases between. Germline V gene sequence: CDR1 SGDLS, CDR2 YYNGEE. The CDR3 consists of 16 residues. The sequence came from a male donor with papillary thyroid cancer or a benign thyroid nodule (not recorded which). Some clones in this sample may be carry-over from other donors' samples. The V call is TRBV9, the J call TRBJ1-1; D possibly corresponds to TRBD1 (6 bases). Source material: blood. CDR3 nucleotide sequence: TGTGCCAGCAGCGCCACGCTGGGGGGGCCGAACACTGAAGCTTTCTTT. Amino acids: CASSATLGGPNTEAFF.